Presented here are 30 T cell receptor beta chains from one specimen sequenced in a study of identical twins. MiXCR, applied by TCRdb to the 5' RACE reads, yields one record per CDR3 protein. The sample yields about 890,000 distinct CDR3 sequences, approximately 13% seen once. These data were also reused for a study on yellow fever vaccine responses in identical twins.

Sequenced: PBMCs. The receptors originated from a woman aged 18-29 years in good health.

A few counts support this clonotype. The CDR3: CASSPILGLGTDTQYF. As DNA, the CDR3 is TGTGCCAGCAGTCCGATATTAGGGCTGGGCACAGATACGCAGTATTTT. The chain recombines TRBV28 with TRBJ2-3; unclear D gene. The CDR3 totals 16 residues. The V end lost 5 bases, the J end lost 1 base, and 16 bases lay between the germline ends. Germline lookup yields CDR1 MDHEN and CDR2 SYDVKM.

This clonotype was seen many times. The junction departs from the called germline gene at one end, perhaps through a read error. The J gene is TRBJ2-1, the V gene TRBV18; D tentatively fits TRBD1 or TRBD2 (5 bases each). Germline V lookup: CDR1 KGHSH, CDR2 LQKENI. CDR3 length: 13 amino acids. CDR3 coding DNA: TGCGCCAGCAGCTTGGGACGGAACAATGAGCAGTTCTTC. As protein: CASSLGRNNEQFF. The full variable domain, its missing parts supplied by reference TRBV18 and TRBJ2-1, is NAGVMQNPRHLVRRRGQEARLRCSPMKGHSHVYWYRQLPEEGLKFMVYLQKENIIDESGMPKERFSAEFPKEGPSILRIQQVVRGDSAAYFCASSLGRNNEQFFGPGTRLTVL.

This clonotype occurred many times. This sequence joins TRBV7-9 and TRBJ1-3, with TRBD1 identical over 7 bases. The CDR3 spans 15 residues. V dropped 4 bases and J dropped 4; count of bases not matched to a gene: 7. Looked up from germline, CDR1 is SEHNR and CDR2 is FQNEAQ (reference sequence). The CDR3 DNA sequence: TGTGCCAGCAGCTCCCACGGGACAGTCGGAAACACCATATATTTT. Its protein is CASSSHGTVGNTIYF.

The chain links TRBV5-1 to TRBJ2-1; D uncertain. The V gene lost 0 bases and the J gene lost 0 bases, with 13 bases spanning the gap. Germline V CDR1 and CDR2: SGHRS, YFSETQ. The CDR3 has 17 amino acids. This CDR3 reads CASSLVRLQSSYNEQFF. The CDR3 bases are TGCGCCAGCAGCTTGGTACGGCTACAAAGCTCCTACAATGAGCAGTTCTTC.

A few counts support this clonotype. The rearrangement links TRBV5-8 to TRBJ2-4; 8 positions match TRBD1. J gave up 3 bases and V 4 bases, and 9 bases lay outside the gene matches. CDR3 length: 16 amino acids. Germline V gives CDR1 SGHTS, CDR2 YDEGEE. CDR3 coding DNA: TGTGCCAGCAGCCCATTCGACAGGGGCGGCAAAAACATTCAGTACTTC. Its protein product is CASSPFDRGGKNIQYF.

This clonotype was seen repeatedly, ten times or more. The V call is TRBV13, the J call TRBJ1-1; no clear D. The CDR3 runs 14 residues. Germline CDR1 is PRHDT and CDR2 is FYEKMQ (reference sequence). Trimming pared 0 bases from V and 2 bases from J, leaving 7 bases between. CDR3 residues: CASSLGRKNTEAFF. CDR3 coding DNA: TGTGCCAGCAGCTTAGGCCGTAAAAACACTGAAGCTTTCTTT.

This clonotype was seen many times. This sequence joins TRBV5-6 and TRBJ1-1, with 7 bases fitting TRBD1. The CDR3 length is 15 residues. Germline CDR1 SGHDT, CDR2 YYEEEE. The trim removed 0 bases at V and 6 bases at J, leaving 8 bases unmatched. For the CDR3, the DNA is TGTGCCAGCAGCTTGGGGTACAGGGGAAGGTCTGAAGCTTTCTTT. It specifies CASSLGYRGRSEAFF.

V and J are TRBV27 and TRBJ2-1; D remains ambiguous. The ends were cut back, 3 bases at V and 9 bases at J, with 15 bases in the middle. Per germline, CDR1 MNHEY and CDR2 SMNVEV (reference sequence). The CDR3 sequence is 14 residues long. CDR3 in amino acids: CASSFLIAVGEQFF. In DNA form, the CDR3 reads TGTGCCAGCAGTTTCTTGATAGCCGTGGGTGAGCAGTTCTTC.

This chain connects TRBV20-1 to TRBJ2-1; 7 bases align to TRBD2. V gave up 0 bases and J gave up 3 bases; unmatched junction bases: 8. The V gene's germline CDR1 is DFQATT and CDR2 SNEGSKA (reference sequence). The CDR3 spans 16 residues. The CDR3 is CSAREFSSGFYNEQFF. The DNA of the CDR3 is TGCAGTGCTAGAGAGTTTTCTAGCGGATTCTACAATGAGCAGTTCTTC.

The chain links TRBV6-2 or TRBV6-3 to TRBJ2-7; TRBD2 agrees at 10 bases. Germline V CDR1 and CDR2: MNHEY, SVGEGT. Germline trimming cut 2 bases from V and 2 bases from J; bases unmatched to any gene: 9. This CDR3 has 17 amino acids. The CDR3 sequence is CASSYATTSGYTYEQYF. The CDR3 DNA reads TGTGCCAGCAGTTACGCGACGACTAGCGGGTACACCTACGAGCAGTACTTC.

The V and J genes are TRBV20-1 and TRBJ2-1; TRBD1 is a possible D gene (6 bases). Germline loops: CDR1 DFQATT, CDR2 SNEGSKA (reference sequence). The CDR3 length is 13 residues. The V and J ends lost 0 bases and 10 bases respectively, with 13 bases between them. CDR3 DNA sequence: TGCAGTGCTAGAGACCTAGGACAGCACGAGCAGTTCTTC. Translation gives CSARDLGQHEQFF.

V usage is TRBV14 and J usage is TRBJ2-1, with 11 nucleotides matching TRBD2. Unmatched junction bases numbered 17, after V lost 1 base and J lost 6 bases. Germline assignment: CDR1 SGHDN and CDR2 FVKESK. The CDR3 is 20 residues long. DNA for the CDR3: TGTGCCAGCAGCCAAGTTAAACGAGTACTAGCGGGAGATGGTGTCAATGAGCAGTTCTTC. Translation gives CASSQVKRVLAGDGVNEQFF.

The rearrangement links TRBV29-1 to TRBJ2-1, with 9 positions matching TRBD2. Germline-derived CDR1 and CDR2 are SQVTM and ANQGSEA. The trim removed 3 bases at V and 9 bases at J, leaving 3 bases unmatched. This CDR3 has 12 amino acids. CDR3 in amino acids: CSVDSGSGEQFF. As DNA, the CDR3 is TGCAGCGTTGATAGCGGGAGTGGTGAGCAGTTCTTC.

This clonotype was observed a single time. The gene calls are TRBV12-3 or TRBV12-4 and TRBJ2-3, with D perhaps given as TRBD1 or TRBD2 (5 bases each). The CDR3 has 15 amino acids. The V and J ends lost 2 bases and 5 bases respectively, with 14 bases between them. As DNA, the CDR3 is TGTGCCAGCAGTTTAACAGGTTCTGGGAGAGATACGCAGTATTTT. Protein sequence: CASSLTGSGRDTQYF.

The chain is built from TRBV3-1 and TRBJ1-3; D unclear. V was trimmed by 0 bases and J by 0 bases, leaving 9 bases between them. Germline CDR1 reads LGHDT; CDR2 reads YNNKEL (reference sequence). The CDR3 contains 16 residues. CDR3 sequence (DNA): TGTGCCAGCAGCCAAGACCGTTACCTCTCTGGAAACACCATATATTTT. Protein: CASSQDRYLSGNTIYF.

This clonotype occurred a few times. V gene TRBV20-1 combines with J gene TRBJ1-3; no clear D. The CDR3 runs 13 residues. V was pared by 1 base and J by 3 bases, with 7 bases between. Germline V gives CDR1 DFQATT, CDR2 SNEGSKA (reference sequence). CDR3 region: CSARGGVGNTIYF. In DNA form, the CDR3 reads TGCAGTGCTAGAGGGGGTGTTGGAAACACCATATATTTT.

There are many counts of this clonotype. This chain uses TRBV6-1 with TRBJ1-6; TRBD1 is a possible D gene (5 bases). The CDR3 is 16 amino acids. The V gene lost 6 bases and the J gene lost 6 bases, with 18 bases spanning the gap. The germline gives CDR1 MNHNS, CDR2 SASEGT. Here the CDR3 reads CASRDGGHYTNSPLHF. CDR3 coding DNA: TGTGCCAGCAGAGATGGAGGACATTATACTAATTCACCCCTCCACTTT.

This clonotype was observed a few times. The chain has TRBV5-5 and TRBJ2-7, with TRBD2 as a possible D gene (7 bases). V dropped 2 bases and J dropped 1 base, with 13 bases sitting between them. This CDR3 is 15 amino acids long. CDR1 and CDR2 from the germline V gene are SGHKS and YYEKEE (reference sequence). The CDR3 region has the DNA TGTGCCAGCAGCTTTCGGGGGGCCAAGTCCTACGAGCAGTACTTC. This codes for CASSFRGAKSYEQYF.

This sequence joins TRBV5-1 and TRBJ2-3; TRBD2 aligns across 14 bases. J gave up 2 bases and V 0 bases, and 2 bases lay outside the gene matches. Per the germline V gene, CDR1 is SGHRS and CDR2 is YFSETQ. The CDR3 runs 17 residues. CDR3 in amino acids: CASSLGLAGGNTDTQYF. The CDR3 DNA is TGCGCCAGCAGCTTGGGACTAGCGGGGGGGAACACAGATACGCAGTATTTT.

V usage is TRBV29-1 and J usage is TRBJ2-1; tentatively, D is TRBD1 (6 bases). CDR1 is SQVTM, CDR2 ANQGSEA, per germline. V gave up 6 bases and J gave up 4 bases, with 7 bases separating them. The CDR3 runs to 11 residues. The CDR3 nucleotides are TGCAGCGTCAGGGGATACAATGAGCAGTTCTTC. Translating gives CSVRGYNEQFF.

There are many counts of this clonotype. The CDR3 is CASSGQRVSYGYTF. In DNA, the CDR3 is TGTGCCAGCAGTGGGCAGCGAGTGAGTTATGGCTACACCTTC. The chain links TRBV6-1 to TRBJ1-2; D remains unclear. The germline V and J ends were trimmed by 4 bases and 5 bases, with 14 bases remaining between them. CDR1 is MNHNS, CDR2 SASEGT, per germline. CDR3 size: 14 residues.

The chain joins TRBV6-5 to TRBJ2-3; either TRBD1 or TRBD2 may supply D (5 bases each). The V and J ends lost 0 bases and 7 bases respectively, with 11 bases between them. There are 14 residues in the CDR3. The germline gives CDR1 MNHEY, CDR2 SVGAGI. This chain's CDR3 is CASSYSGTTHTQYF. In DNA, the CDR3 is TGTGCCAGCAGTTACTCTGGGACGACCCATACGCAGTATTTT.

V gene TRBV5-1 combines with J gene TRBJ2-1, with D possibly TRBD2 on 5 matching bases. CDR1 and CDR2 (germline): SGHRS, YFSETQ. This CDR3 is 17 amino acids long. Deletions cut 0 bases from V and 0 bases from J, with 13 bases between. CDR3 nucleotides: TGCGCCAGCAGCTTGGCCGCTAGCAGGAGCTCCTACAATGAGCAGTTCTTC. This translates into CASSLAASRSSYNEQFF.

The CDR3 coding sequence is TGTGCCAGCAGTTACGTCGGTACAGATACGCAGTATTTT. Translation gives CASSYVGTDTQYF. The chain carries TRBV27 and TRBJ2-3; D remains ambiguous. Germline CDR1 reads MNHEY; CDR2 reads SMNVEV (reference sequence). The V end lost 4 bases, the J end lost 3 bases, and 8 bases lay between the germline ends. The CDR3 has 13 amino acids.

This clonotype was recorded many times. This rearrangement joins TRBV4-1 to TRBJ2-1; weak D call: TRBD2 (6 bases). The CDR3 is made up of 16 amino acids. CDR1 is MGHRA and CDR2 is YSYEKL in the germline V gene. V was trimmed by 0 bases and J by 2 bases, leaving 11 bases between them. Written as DNA, the CDR3 is TGCGCCAGCAGCCAAGATTGGCTAGCGCCCTACAATGAGCAGTTCTTC. Protein product: CASSQDWLAPYNEQFF.

In its sample, this clonotype was seen many times. The CDR3 spells CASSVTGTLGFYEQYF. CDR3 nucleotides: TGTGCCAGCAGCGTAACAGGGACCTTGGGGTTCTACGAGCAGTACTTC. The V and J genes are TRBV6-1 and TRBJ2-7; TRBD1 is a possible D gene (6 bases). With 6 bases removed from V and 3 bases from J, the gap between germline ends came to 21 bases. This CDR3 is 16 amino acids long. The germline V gene has CDR1 MNHNS and CDR2 SASEGT.

This clonotype has a handful of counts. The chain couples TRBV6-5 to TRBJ2-4; D tentatively reads TRBD1 or TRBD2 (5 bases each). V was cut by 4 bases and J by 4 bases, with 11 bases left in between. The CDR3 extends over 14 amino acids. CDR1 is MNHEY and CDR2 is SVGAGI in the germline V gene. The CDR3 spells CASSSPGRKNIQYF. In DNA form, the CDR3 reads TGTGCCAGCAGTTCTCCGGGGCGGAAAAACATTCAGTACTTC.

The gene calls are TRBV7-2 and TRBJ2-2, with D uncertain. V was trimmed by 5 bases and J by 6 bases, leaving 13 bases between them. The CDR3 extends over 14 amino acids. CDR1 is SGHTA and CDR2 is FQGNSA in the germline V gene. This chain's CDR3 is CASSRSGWSGELFF. CDR3 coding DNA: TGTGCCAGCAGCCGCTCTGGGTGGTCCGGGGAGCTGTTTTTT.

This chain connects TRBV2 to TRBJ1-1, with TRBD1 identical over 7 bases. Germline V lookup: CDR1 SNHLY, CDR2 FYNNEI. V lost 6 bases and J lost 4; bases outside the gene matches: 11. The CDR3 has 15 residues. The CDR3 sequence is CASRGQDLGATEAFF. CDR3 in DNA: TGTGCCAGCAGAGGACAGGACTTAGGGGCCACTGAAGCTTTCTTT.

The J gene is TRBJ2-1, the V gene TRBV6-5, with 8 nucleotides matching TRBD2. Trimming cost V 0 bases and J 6 bases; bases outside gene matches: 10. Germline loops: CDR1 MNHEY, CDR2 SVGAGI. CDR3 length: 17 amino acids. CDR3 DNA sequence: TGTGCCAGCAGTTACTCGAGTTCGCGGGAGGACACCAATGAGCAGTTCTTC. Amino acids: CASSYSSSREDTNEQFF.